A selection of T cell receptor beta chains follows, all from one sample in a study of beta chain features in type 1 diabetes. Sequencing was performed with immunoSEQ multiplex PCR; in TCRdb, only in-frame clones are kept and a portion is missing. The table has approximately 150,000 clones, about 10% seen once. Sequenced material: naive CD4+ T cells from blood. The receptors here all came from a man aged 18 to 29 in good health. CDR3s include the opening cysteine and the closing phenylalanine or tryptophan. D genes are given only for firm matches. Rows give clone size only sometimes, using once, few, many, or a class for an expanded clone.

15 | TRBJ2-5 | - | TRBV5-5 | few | CASSLGMTHQETQYF | TGTGCCAGCAGCTTGGGTATGACACACCAAGAGACCCAGTACTTC
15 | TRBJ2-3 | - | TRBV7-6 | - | CASSLVPGSTDTQYF | TGTGCCAGCAGCTTAGTGCCAGGGAGCACAGATACGCAGTATTTT
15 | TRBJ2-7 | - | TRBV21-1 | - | CASTEDRRPSYEQYF | TGTGCCAGCACCGAGGACAGGAGACCCTCCTACGAGCAGTACTTC
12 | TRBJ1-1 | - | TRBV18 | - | CASSPSRPEAFF | TGTGCCAGCTCACCCTCGAGGCCTGAAGCTTTCTTT
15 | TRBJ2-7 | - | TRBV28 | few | CASSSASDRYYEQYF | TGTGCCAGCAGTTCAGCCTCCGACAGATACTACGAGCAGTACTTC
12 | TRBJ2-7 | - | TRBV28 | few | CASSKTGYEQYF | TGTGCCAGCAGTAAAACAGGTTACGAGCAGTACTTC
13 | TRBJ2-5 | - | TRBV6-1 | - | CASIDRWEETQYF | TGTGCCAGCATTGACAGGTGGGAAGAGACCCAGTACTTC
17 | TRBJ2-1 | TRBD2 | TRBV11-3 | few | CASSKAPSGVPSGEQFF | TGTGCCAGCAGCAAAGCCCCGAGCGGGGTACCCTCCGGTGAGCAGTTCTTC
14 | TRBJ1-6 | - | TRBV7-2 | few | CASSGQGGGTPLHF | TGTGCCAGCAGCGGCCAGGGAGGAGGTACACCCCTCCACTTT
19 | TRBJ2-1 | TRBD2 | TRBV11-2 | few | CASSLVGLAGGVRYNEQFF | TGTGCCAGCAGCTTAGTGGGACTAGCGGGGGGGGTACGCTACAATGAGCAGTTCTTC
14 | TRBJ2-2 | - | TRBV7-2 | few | CASGRLDGTGELFF | TGTGCCAGCGGCAGGCTCGATGGCACCGGGGAGCTGTTTTTT
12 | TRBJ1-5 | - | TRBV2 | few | CASSEDLGAQHF | TGTGCCAGCAGCGAAGACCTAGGGGCCCAGCATTTT
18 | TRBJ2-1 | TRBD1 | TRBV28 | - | CASSHGQGVAGSYNEQFF | TGTGCCAGCAGCCATGGACAGGGGGTCGCCGGCTCCTACAATGAGCAGTTCTTC
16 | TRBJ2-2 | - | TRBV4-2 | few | CASSQRGLGDTGELFF | TGTGCCAGCAGCCAAAGGGGGTTAGGGGACACCGGGGAGCTGTTTTTT
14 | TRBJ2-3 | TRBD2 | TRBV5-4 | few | CASSLGLATDTQYF | TGTGCCAGCAGCTTGGGACTAGCCACAGATACGCAGTATTTT
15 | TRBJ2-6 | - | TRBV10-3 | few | CAISGDLTGANVLTF | TGTGCCATCAGTGGGGACTTGACTGGGGCCAACGTCCTGACTTTC
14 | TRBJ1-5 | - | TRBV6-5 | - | CASSPTESNQPQHF | TGTGCCAGCAGCCCGACAGAAAGCAATCAGCCCCAGCATTTT
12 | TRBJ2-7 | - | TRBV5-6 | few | CASSLVSYEQYF | TGTGCCAGCAGCTTGGTCAGCTACGAGCAGTACTTC
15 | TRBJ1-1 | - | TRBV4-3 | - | CASSERNRAATEAFF | TGCGCCAGCAGCGAGAGAAACAGGGCTGCCACTGAAGCTTTCTTT
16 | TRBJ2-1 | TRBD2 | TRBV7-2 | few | CASSTRGSGGYNEQFF | TGTGCCAGCAGCACGAGAGGTAGCGGGGGATACAATGAGCAGTTCTTC
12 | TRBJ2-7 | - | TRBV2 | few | CASRGGGDEQYF | TGTGCCAGCAGGGGAGGGGGAGACGAGCAGTACTTC
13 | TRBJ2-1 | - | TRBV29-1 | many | CSADRFSYNEQFF | TGCAGCGCCGACAGGTTCTCCTACAATGAGCAGTTCTTC
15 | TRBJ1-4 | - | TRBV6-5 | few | CASSYSRAGVEKLFF | TGTGCCAGCAGTTACTCGAGGGCAGGGGTTGAAAAACTGTTTTTT
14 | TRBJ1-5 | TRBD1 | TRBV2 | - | CASSGTVSNQPQHF | TGTGCCAGCAGCGGGACAGTTAGCAATCAGCCCCAGCATTTT
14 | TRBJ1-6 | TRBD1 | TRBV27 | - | CASSLRQGGPPLHF | TGTGCCAGCAGTTTGCGACAGGGAGGTCCACCCCTCCACTTT
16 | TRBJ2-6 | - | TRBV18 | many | CASSPSQYSGANVLTF | TGTGCCAGCTCACCGTCACAGTACTCTGGGGCCAACGTCCTGACTTTC
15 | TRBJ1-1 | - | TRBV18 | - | CASSPGGGRVPEAFF | TGTGCCAGCTCACCAGGCGGGGGGCGGGTTCCTGAAGCTTTCTTT
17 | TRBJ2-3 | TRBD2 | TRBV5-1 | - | CASSVGLAGGPGDTQYF | TGCGCCAGCAGCGTAGGACTAGCGGGGGGGCCCGGAGATACGCAGTATTTT
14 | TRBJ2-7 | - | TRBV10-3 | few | CAISEWGGTYEQYF | TGTGCCATCAGTGAGTGGGGCGGGACCTACGAGCAGTACTTC
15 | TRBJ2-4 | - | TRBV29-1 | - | CSVEGGRIAKNIQYF | TGCAGCGTTGAGGGGGGTCGGATAGCCAAAAACATTCAGTACTTC
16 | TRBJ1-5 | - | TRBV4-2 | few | CASSQEGGLVNQPQHF | TGTGCCAGCAGCCAAGAGGGCGGGTTGGTCAATCAGCCCCAGCATTTT
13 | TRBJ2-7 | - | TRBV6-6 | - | CASRTDLSYEQYF | TGTGCCAGCAGGACAGACCTCTCCTACGAGCAGTACTTC
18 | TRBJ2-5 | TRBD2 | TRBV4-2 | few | CASSQGPLTSGGYETQYF | TGTGCCAGCAGCCAAGGCCCCCTGACTAGCGGGGGGTACGAGACCCAGTACTTC
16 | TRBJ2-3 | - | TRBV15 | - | CATSRVFDGSRDTQYF | TGTGCCACCAGCAGAGTCTTTGACGGGAGTAGAGATACGCAGTATTTT
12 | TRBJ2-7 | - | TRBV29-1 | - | CSVEVSSYEQYF | TGCAGCGTTGAAGTCAGTTCCTACGAGCAGTACTTC
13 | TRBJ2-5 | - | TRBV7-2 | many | CASSLGGDETQYF | TGTGCCAGCAGCTTAGGAGGAGACGAGACCCAGTACTTC
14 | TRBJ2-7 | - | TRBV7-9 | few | CASSLPGRSYEQYF | TGTGCCAGCAGCTTACCAGGGAGGTCCTACGAGCAGTACTTC
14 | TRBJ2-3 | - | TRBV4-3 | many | CASSQALLTDTQYF | TGCGCCAGCAGCCAAGCTCTACTCACAGATACGCAGTATTTT
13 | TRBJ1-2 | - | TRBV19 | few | CASSIEQGGGYTF | TGTGCCAGTAGTATAGAACAGGGCGGCGGCTACACCTTC
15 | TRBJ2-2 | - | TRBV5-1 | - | CASSLVQGETGELFF | TGCGCCAGCAGCTTGGTCCAGGGCGAGACCGGGGAGCTGTTTTTT
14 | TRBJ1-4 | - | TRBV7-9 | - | CASSLGGGYEKLFF | TGTGCCAGCAGCTTAGGGGGAGGTTATGAAAAACTGTTTTTT
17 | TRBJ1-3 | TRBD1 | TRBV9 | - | CASSVALGQSSGNTIYF | TGTGCCAGCAGCGTAGCTCTGGGACAGAGCTCTGGAAACACCATATATTTT
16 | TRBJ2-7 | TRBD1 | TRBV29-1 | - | CSVEYHARDRVYEQYF | TGCAGCGTTGAATACCACGCAAGGGACAGGGTTTACGAGCAGTACTTC
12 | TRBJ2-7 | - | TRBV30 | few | CAWSVVRDEQYF | TGTGCCTGGAGTGTAGTTCGGGACGAGCAGTACTTC
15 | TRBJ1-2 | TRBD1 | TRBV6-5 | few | CASSSTGGAGYGYTF | TGTGCCAGCAGCTCGACAGGGGGCGCAGGCTATGGCTACACCTTC
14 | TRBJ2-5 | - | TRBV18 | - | CASSAGQGGETQYF | TGTGCCAGCTCAGCCGGACAGGGAGGGGAGACCCAGTACTTC
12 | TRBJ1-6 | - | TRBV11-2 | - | CASNRDNSPLHF | TGTGCCAGCAACCGCGATAATTCACCCCTCCACTTT
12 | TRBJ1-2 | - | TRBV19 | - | CASSINGYGYTF | TGTGCCAGTAGTATTAACGGCTATGGCTACACCTTC
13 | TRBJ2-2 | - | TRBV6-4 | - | CASSDTGSGELFF | TGTGCCAGCAGTGATACGGGGTCCGGGGAGCTGTTTTTT
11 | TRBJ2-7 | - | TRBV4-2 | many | CASSRGYEQYF | TGTGCCAGCAGCAGGGGATACGAGCAGTACTTC